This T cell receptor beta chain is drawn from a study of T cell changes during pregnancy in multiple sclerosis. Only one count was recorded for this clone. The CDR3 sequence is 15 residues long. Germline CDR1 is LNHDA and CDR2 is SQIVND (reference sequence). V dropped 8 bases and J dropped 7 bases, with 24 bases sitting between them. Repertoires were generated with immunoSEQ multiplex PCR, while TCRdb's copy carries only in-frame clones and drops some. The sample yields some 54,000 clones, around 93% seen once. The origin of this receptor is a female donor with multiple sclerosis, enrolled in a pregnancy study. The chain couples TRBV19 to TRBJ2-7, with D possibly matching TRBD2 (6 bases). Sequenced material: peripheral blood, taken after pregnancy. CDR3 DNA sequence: TGTGCCAGTCGCAACACCGGGACTGAGTATCTGGAGCAGTACTTC. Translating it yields CASRNTGTEYLEQYF.